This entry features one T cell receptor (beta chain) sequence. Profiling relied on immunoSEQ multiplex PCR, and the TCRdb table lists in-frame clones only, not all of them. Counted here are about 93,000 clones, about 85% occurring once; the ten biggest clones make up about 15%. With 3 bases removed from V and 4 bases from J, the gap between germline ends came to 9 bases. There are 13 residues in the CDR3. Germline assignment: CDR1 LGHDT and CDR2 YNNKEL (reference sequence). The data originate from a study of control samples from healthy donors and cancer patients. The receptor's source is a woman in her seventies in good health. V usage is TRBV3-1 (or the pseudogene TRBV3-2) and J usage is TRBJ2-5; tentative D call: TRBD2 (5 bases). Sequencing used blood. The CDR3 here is CASSHSVTETQYF. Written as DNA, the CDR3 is TGTGCCAGCAGCCATAGCGTTACAGAGACCCAGTACTTC.